Listed below are T cell receptor beta chains from one sample, sequenced in a study of T cells after yellow fever vaccination. TCRdb reprocessed the 5' RACE reads with MiXCR, giving one entry per CDR3 protein. The sample consists of under 400,000 distinct CDR3 sequences, roughly 12% of them appearing once. The sample here was PBMCs, taken on the day of the first yellow fever vaccination. The receptors come from a young man who received the YFV17D yellow fever vaccine. Each CDR3 is given with its conserved first and last residue. D genes are given only for firm matches. Rows may omit the clone size; those that give it use once, few, many or a size class.

size: .; V: TRBV29-1; D: .; J: TRBJ2-2; CDR3: CSVGAGDPGELFF; DNA: TGCAGCGTTGGGGCAGGGGACCCCGGGGAGCTGTTTTTT
size: .; V: TRBV7-3; D: .; J: TRBJ2-4; CDR3: CASSLNAAEGPLNIQYF; DNA: TGTGCCAGCAGCTTAAACGCGGCAGAAGGGCCCCTAAACATTCAGTACTTC
size: few; V: TRBV6-4; D: TRBD2; J: TRBJ2-3; CDR3: CASSGTSGGPTDTQYF; DNA: TGTGCCAGCAGTGGGACTAGCGGGGGCCCCACAGATACGCAGTATTTT
size: few; V: TRBV29-1; D: TRBD1; J: TRBJ1-1; CDR3: CSGKGPGGFTEAFF; DNA: TGCAGCGGGAAGGGACCAGGGGGCTTCACTGAAGCTTTCTTT
size: few; V: TRBV7-9; D: .; J: TRBJ2-1; CDR3: CASSLIGGAYNEQFF; DNA: TGTGCCAGCAGCTTAATCGGGGGCGCTTACAATGAGCAGTTCTTC
size: many; V: TRBV4-2; D: .; J: TRBJ1-2; CDR3: CASSQDQGRLYGYTF; DNA: TGTGCCAGCAGCCAAGATCAGGGACGCCTCTATGGCTACACCTTC
size: .; V: TRBV27; D: TRBD1; J: TRBJ1-1; CDR3: CASSARDSWTTEAFF; DNA: TGTGCCAGCAGTGCCCGGGACAGTTGGACCACTGAAGCTTTCTTT
size: .; V: TRBV6-1; D: .; J: TRBJ2-7; CDR3: CASSISGEGPLYEQYF; DNA: TGTGCCAGCAGTATTAGCGGAGAGGGCCCACTCTACGAGCAGTACTTC
size: .; V: TRBV29-1; D: TRBD1; J: TRBJ2-1; CDR3: CSEGRGNEQFF; DNA: TGCAGCGAAGGCAGGGGGAATGAGCAGTTCTTC
size: few; V: TRBV3-1; D: TRBD2; J: TRBJ2-1; CDR3: CASSHAGGSSYNEQFF; DNA: TGTGCCAGCAGCCACGCCGGGGGGAGCTCCTACAATGAGCAGTTCTTC
size: .; V: TRBV7-2; D: .; J: TRBJ1-6; CDR3: CASSFVRAGDLYNSPLHF; DNA: TGTGCCAGCAGCTTCGTAAGGGCGGGGGATTTATATAATTCACCCCTCCACTTT
size: few; V: TRBV5-1; D: .; J: TRBJ1-5; CDR3: CASSLAEDQPQHF; DNA: TGCGCCAGCAGCTTGGCGGAGGATCAGCCCCAGCATTTT
size: few; V: TRBV11-2; D: .; J: TRBJ1-3; CDR3: CASSLYTEGNTIYF; DNA: TGTGCCAGCAGCTTATATACAGAGGGAAACACCATATATTTT
size: .; V: TRBV23-1; D: .; J: TRBJ2-3; CDR3: CASSRAITDTQYF; DNA: TGCGCCAGCAGTCGCGCCATTACAGATACGCAGTATTTT
size: few; V: TRBV7-3; D: TRBD2; J: TRBJ2-5; CDR3: CASSRLSGGAWETQYF; DNA: TGTGCCAGCAGCCGCCTTAGCGGGGGGGCCTGGGAGACCCAGTACTTC
size: .; V: TRBV12-3/TRBV12-4; D: .; J: TRBJ2-7; CDR3: CASSLQARGEQYF; DNA: TGTGCCAGCAGTTTGCAGGCACGGGGCGAGCAGTACTTC
size: few; V: TRBV24-1; D: TRBD1; J: TRBJ2-5; CDR3: CATSDSGGQETQYF; DNA: TGTGCCACCAGTGATTCAGGGGGACAAGAGACCCAGTACTTC
size: .; V: TRBV5-4; D: TRBD1; J: TRBJ1-2; CDR3: CASSEGQGVGGYTF; DNA: TGTGCCAGCAGCGAAGGACAGGGGGTTGGTGGCTACACCTTC
size: few; V: TRBV7-4; D: TRBD1; J: TRBJ1-5; CDR3: CASSSSGTVNSNQPQHF; DNA: TGTGCCAGCAGCTCATCCGGGACAGTGAATAGCAATCAGCCCCAGCATTTT
size: .; V: TRBV20-1; D: TRBD1; J: TRBJ1-2; CDR3: CSASGQGATNYGYTF; DNA: TGCAGTGCTAGCGGTCAGGGGGCGACTAACTATGGCTACACCTTC
size: .; V: TRBV9; D: .; J: TRBJ1-4; CDR3: CASSVRAGEKLFF; DNA: TGTGCCAGCAGCGTCAGGGCCGGGGAAAAACTGTTTTTT
size: .; V: TRBV15; D: .; J: TRBJ2-7; CDR3: CATSDDPYEQYF; DNA: TGTGCCACCAGCGATGACCCCTACGAGCAGTACTTC
size: .; V: TRBV20-1; D: .; J: TRBJ1-1; CDR3: CSALGNTEAFF; DNA: TGCAGTGCTCTTGGGAACACTGAAGCTTTCTTT
size: few; V: TRBV5-4; D: TRBD2; J: TRBJ2-1; CDR3: CACGLAGGLDNEQFF; DNA: TGTGCTTGTGGACTAGCGGGGGGGCTAGACAATGAGCAGTTCTTC
size: .; V: TRBV11-2; D: TRBD2; J: TRBJ2-1; CDR3: CASSLVWRGAYYNEQFF; DNA: TGTGCCAGCAGCTTAGTGTGGCGGGGGGCCTACTACAATGAGCAGTTCTTC
size: .; V: TRBV11-2; D: .; J: TRBJ2-4; CDR3: CASRRERDKNIQYF; DNA: TGTGCCAGCAGAAGGGAAAGAGACAAAAACATTCAGTACTTC
size: .; V: TRBV2; D: .; J: TRBJ2-5; CDR3: CASSGGRDQETQYF; DNA: TGTGCCAGCAGTGGTGGCAGGGACCAAGAGACCCAGTACTTC
size: medium-sized; V: TRBV24-1; D: TRBD2; J: TRBJ2-3; CDR3: CATSDPLGLAGADTQYF; DNA: TGTGCCACCAGTGATCCGTTGGGACTAGCGGGCGCAGATACGCAGTATTTT
size: .; V: TRBV18; D: TRBD1; J: TRBJ2-7; CDR3: CASSPATGNEQYF; DNA: TGTGCCAGCTCACCAGCGACAGGGAACGAGCAGTACTTC
size: few; V: TRBV20-1; D: .; J: TRBJ2-1; CDR3: CSARQAILGEQFF; DNA: TGCAGTGCTAGACAAGCAATCCTGGGGGAGCAGTTCTTC
size: few; V: TRBV6-5; D: .; J: TRBJ1-1; CDR3: CASSYSGLRTEAFF; DNA: TGTGCCAGCAGTTACTCGGGGTTGCGAACTGAAGCTTTCTTT
size: many; V: TRBV21-1; D: .; J: TRBJ2-7; CDR3: CASSIGTGKRYYEQYF; DNA: TGTGCCAGCAGCATTGGGACAGGGAAGAGGTACTACGAGCAGTACTTC
size: many; V: TRBV27; D: .; J: TRBJ2-2; CDR3: CASTGRGFAGELFF; DNA: TGTGCCAGCACGGGCAGGGGATTCGCCGGGGAGCTGTTTTTT
size: few; V: TRBV6-5; D: .; J: TRBJ1-1; CDR3: CASSYSVGGKTEAFF; DNA: TGTGCCAGCAGTTACTCGGTCGGGGGAAAAACTGAAGCTTTCTTT
size: .; V: TRBV4-2; D: .; J: TRBJ2-7; CDR3: CASSQDRIAAGEQYF; DNA: TGTGCCAGCAGCCAAGATAGGATAGCCGCGGGGGAGCAGTACTTC
size: .; V: TRBV28; D: .; J: TRBJ1-3; CDR3: CASSPPSVSGNTIYF; DNA: TGTGCCAGCAGTCCCCCCAGCGTTTCTGGAAACACCATATATTTT
size: .; V: TRBV6-1; D: .; J: TRBJ1-2; CDR3: CASHPWQGKIGYTF; DNA: TGTGCCAGCCACCCGTGGCAGGGTAAAATAGGCTACACCTTC
size: few; V: TRBV7-8; D: .; J: TRBJ1-2; CDR3: CASTPRGTLYGYTF; DNA: TGTGCCAGCACCCCCCGAGGCACCTTGTATGGCTACACCTTC